A single sample is the source of the 11 T cell receptor beta chains below, sequenced in a study of T cell changes during pregnancy in multiple sclerosis. Some clones are missing from TCRdb's copy, which holds only in-frame ones; the method was immunoSEQ multiplex PCR. The table has tens of thousands of clones, roughly 90% seen once; the top ten hold around 2%. The material was peripheral blood, obtained in the second trimester of pregnancy. These receptors were taken from a female donor with multiple sclerosis, enrolled in a pregnancy study.

The rearrangement uses TRBV6-6 and TRBJ1-1; TRBD1 is a possible D gene (6 bases). The CDR3 length is 13 residues. Germline V lookup: CDR1 MNHNY, CDR2 SVGAGI (reference sequence). The V end lost 6 bases, the J end lost 2 bases, and 10 bases lay between the germline ends. CDR3 region: CASRRQVNTEAFF. As DNA, the CDR3 is TGTGCCAGCAGAAGACAGGTAAACACTGAAGCTTTCTTT.

The chain links TRBV5-1 to TRBJ2-5; 9 bases are a match to TRBD2. Germline V lookup: CDR1 SGHRS, CDR2 YFSETQ. The CDR3 contains 17 residues. The V and J ends lost 0 bases and 0 bases, in that order; junction bases with no gene match: 6. CDR3 sequence: CASSLGLAGAYQETQYF. The CDR3 bases are TGCGCCAGCAGCTTGGGATTAGCGGGAGCATACCAAGAGACCCAGTACTTC.

The chain combines TRBV19 with TRBJ1-2, with 8 bases fitting TRBD1. The CDR3 runs to 12 residues. Losses at the gene ends were 6 bases for V and 6 bases for J; bases not matched to a gene: 3. The V gene's germline CDR1 is LNHDA and CDR2 SQIVND (reference sequence). CDR3 loop: CASSRTGNGYTF. For the CDR3, the DNA is TGTGCCAGTAGCCGGACAGGGAATGGCTACACCTTC.

This sequence joins TRBV4-1 and TRBJ2-3, with TRBD2 as a possible D gene (5 bases). Germline loops: CDR1 MGHRA, CDR2 YSYEKL. The CDR3 is 14 amino acids. Trimming pared 0 bases from V and 3 bases from J, leaving 7 bases between. The CDR3 protein is CASSQEPGTDTQYF. The CDR3 region has the DNA TGCGCCAGCAGCCAAGAGCCGGGGACAGATACGCAGTATTTT.

The chain combines TRBV5-1 with TRBJ2-2; TRBD2 agrees at 8 bases. Germline CDR1 reads SGHRS; CDR2 reads YFSETQ. J lost 1 base, V lost 4 bases, and 3 bases had no gene match. The CDR3 runs 15 residues. DNA of the CDR3: TGCGCCAGCAGCGCGGGACTAGTGAACACCGGGGAGCTGTTTTTT. This translates into CASSAGLVNTGELFF. The whole variable domain, remainder taken from reference TRBV5-1 and TRBJ2-2, is KAGVTQTPRYLIKTRGQQVTLSCSPISGHRSVSWYQQTPGQGLQFLFEYFSETQRNKGNFPGRFSGRQFSNSRSEMNVSTLELGDSALYLCASSAGLVNTGELFFGEGSRLTVL.

The chain is built from TRBV27 and TRBJ1-1; 8 bases fit TRBD1. Germline assignment: CDR1 MNHEY and CDR2 SMNVEV (reference sequence). This CDR3 comprises 14 residues. Unmatched junction bases numbered 3, after V lost 2 bases and J lost 4 bases. CDR3 nucleotides: TGTGCCAGCAGTTTACAGGGGGCTGGCACTGAAGCTTTCTTT. Protein sequence: CASSLQGAGTEAFF.

The chain has TRBV11-3 and TRBJ2-1, with D tentatively TRBD1 (8 bases). Trimming removed 11 bases from V and 7 bases from J, with 18 bases in between. CDR3 length equals 13 residues. From germline, CDR1 is SGHNT and CDR2 YENEEA. CDR3 in amino acids: CASRGQGGNEQFF. Here the CDR3 DNA reads TGTGCCTCTCGAGGACAGGGAGGGAATGAGCAGTTCTTC.

Points on this clone: This sample also contains other DNA sequences that code for the same CDR3. The rearrangement links TRBV15 to TRBJ1-5, with D perhaps TRBD1 (6 bases). CDR3 size: 15 residues. Trimming took off 0 bases at V and 0 bases at J, with 6 bases between the two ends. Per germline, CDR1 LNHNV and CDR2 YYDKDF (reference sequence). DNA for the CDR3: TGTGCCACCAGCAGAGACAGGGGTAGCAATCAGCCCCAGCATTTT. It translates to CATSRDRGSNQPQHF.

In the case of this clone: Distinct nucleotide sequences in the sample also encode this CDR3. This chain uses TRBV7-3 with TRBJ2-1; TRBD1 aligns across 11 bases. The trim removed 5 bases at V and 4 bases at J, leaving 1 base unmatched. The CDR3 runs to 14 residues. Germline CDR1 SGHTA, CDR2 FQGTGA. CDR3 residues: CASSRDRGYNEQFF. The CDR3 nucleotides are TGTGCCAGCAGCCGGGACAGGGGGTACAATGAGCAGTTCTTC.

This sequence joins TRBV7-6 and TRBJ2-7, with D perhaps TRBD1 (6 bases). The CDR3 totals 13 residues. V lost 5 bases, J lost 0 bases, and 8 bases lay in between. The germline V gene encodes CDR1 SGHVS and CDR2 FNYEAQ. CDR3: CASSRDNSYEQYF. The CDR3 nucleotides read TGTGCCAGCAGCCGGGACAACTCCTACGAGCAGTACTTC.

The chain carries TRBV9 and TRBJ2-3; the match to TRBD2 covers 11 bases. This CDR3 has 15 residues. The V segment lost 0 bases and the J segment 6 bases; nucleotides outside the gene matches: 3. Germline values: CDR1 SGDLS, CDR2 YYNGEE. The CDR3 bases are TGTGCCAGCAGCGTAGGGGCTAGCGGGGGGGATACGCAGTATTTT. Translation: CASSVGASGGDTQYF.